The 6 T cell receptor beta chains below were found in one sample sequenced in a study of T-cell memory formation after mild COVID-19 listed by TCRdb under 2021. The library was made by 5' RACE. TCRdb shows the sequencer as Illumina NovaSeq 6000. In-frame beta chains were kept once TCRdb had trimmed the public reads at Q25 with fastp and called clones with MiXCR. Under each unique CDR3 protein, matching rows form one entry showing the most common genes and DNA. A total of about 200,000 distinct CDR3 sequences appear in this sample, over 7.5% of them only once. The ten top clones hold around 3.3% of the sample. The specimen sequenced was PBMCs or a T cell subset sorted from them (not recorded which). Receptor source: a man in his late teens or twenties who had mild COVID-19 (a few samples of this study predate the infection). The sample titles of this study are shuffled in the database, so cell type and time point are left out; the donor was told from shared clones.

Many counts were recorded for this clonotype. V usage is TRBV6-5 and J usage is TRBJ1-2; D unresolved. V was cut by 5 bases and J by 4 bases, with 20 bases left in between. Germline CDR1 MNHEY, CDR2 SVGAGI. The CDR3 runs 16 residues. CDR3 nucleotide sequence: TGTGCCAGCAGTGGGGAGAACCCCAATCTAGGCTATGGCTACACCTTC. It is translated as CASSGENPNLGYGYTF.

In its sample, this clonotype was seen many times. The CDR3 DNA follows: TGTGCCAGCAGTGGGATAGCGGGCGGAACCGGGGAGCTGTTTTTT. Translating it yields CASSGIAGGTGELFF. The V gene is TRBV6-6, the J gene TRBJ2-2; 7 bases map to TRBD2. Germline V CDR1 and CDR2: MNHNY, SVGAGI (reference sequence). This CDR3 is 15 amino acids long. With 5 bases clipped from V and 5 bases from J, the junction kept 8 bases outside the gene matches.

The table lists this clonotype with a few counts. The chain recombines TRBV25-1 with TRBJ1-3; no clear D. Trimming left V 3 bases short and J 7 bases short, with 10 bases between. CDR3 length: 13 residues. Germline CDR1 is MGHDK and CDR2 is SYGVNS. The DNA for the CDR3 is TGTGCCAGCAGTGACCGGGAGGCGAACACCATATATTTT. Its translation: CASSDREANTIYF.

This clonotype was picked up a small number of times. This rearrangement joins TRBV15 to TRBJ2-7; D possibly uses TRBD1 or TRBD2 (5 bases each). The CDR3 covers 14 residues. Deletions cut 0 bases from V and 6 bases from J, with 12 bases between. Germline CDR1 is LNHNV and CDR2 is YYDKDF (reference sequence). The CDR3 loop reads CATSRDGGNGEQYF. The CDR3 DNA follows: TGTGCCACCAGCAGAGATGGGGGAAACGGCGAGCAGTACTTC.

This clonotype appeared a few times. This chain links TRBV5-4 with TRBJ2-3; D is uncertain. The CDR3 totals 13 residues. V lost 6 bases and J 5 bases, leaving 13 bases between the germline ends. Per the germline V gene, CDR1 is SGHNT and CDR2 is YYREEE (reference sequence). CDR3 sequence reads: CASTDVSLDTQYF. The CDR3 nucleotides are TGTGCCAGCACCGACGTTAGCTTAGATACGCAGTATTTT.

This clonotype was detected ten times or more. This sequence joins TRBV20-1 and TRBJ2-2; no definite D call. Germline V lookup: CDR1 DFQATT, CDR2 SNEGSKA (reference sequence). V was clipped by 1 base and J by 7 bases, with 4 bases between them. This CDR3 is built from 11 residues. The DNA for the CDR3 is TGCAGTGCTAGAGCGGTCGGGGAGCTGTTTTTT. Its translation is CSARAVGELFF.